These 5 T cell receptor beta chains were sequenced from one sample in a study of naive and memory T cell subsets (dated by TCRdb to the late 2010s). These TCRs' antigens remain unknown. Libraries were prepared through UMI-ligation and nested PCR. The sequencing machine was an Illumina MiSeq. An equimolar mix of two oligonucleotides covering both TRBC1 and TRBC2 was used as the beta constant-region primer. The ligated cDNA went through four rounds of PCR with nested alpha and beta constant-region primers together with the SP2 primer. Using fastp at Q25 and MiXCR, TCRdb reprocessed the public reads and kept productive beta chains. Entries that share a CDR3 protein sequence are merged under the most common genes and DNA. The sample data list 140,000 to 150,000 distinct CDR3 sequences, and approximately 24% of these were observed just once. The top ten constitute 0.11% of the sample. Overall study results and their limits: A few larger clonotypes were found in naive repertoires, especially CD8, and these larger clonotypes were possibly memory cells re-expressing CD45RA.

Sequencing used naive CD4+ T cells from blood. Explained via the paper, the cell subset or site label denotes: naive T cells, CD45RA high CD27+. The origin of the receptors is a human donor in good health.

The rearrangement links TRBV7-9 to TRBJ2-1, with TRBD1 matching over 8 bases. The CDR3 extends over 15 amino acids. Germline V gene sequence: CDR1 SEHNR, CDR2 FQNEAQ (reference sequence). The V and J ends lost 6 bases and 4 bases, in that order; junction bases with no gene match: 8. CDR3 nucleotides: TGTGCCAGCAGTCCGGGACAGGATAGTTACAATGAGCAGTTCTTC. Translation: CASSPGQDSYNEQFF.

The table lists this clonotype with many counts. The rearrangement links TRBV5-4 to TRBJ2-1; 10 positions agree with TRBD2. Germline CDR1 is SGHNT and CDR2 is YYREEE (reference sequence). The V and J ends lost 3 bases and 3 bases, in that order; junction bases with no gene match: 3. The CDR3 is made up of 15 amino acids. The CDR3 region has the DNA TGTGCCAGCAGCTATCCTAGCGGGAGCTACAATGAGCAGTTCTTC. Protein: CASSYPSGSYNEQFF.

This chain links TRBV4-1 with TRBJ1-5; 8 positions agree with TRBD1. The germline gives CDR1 MGHRA, CDR2 YSYEKL. This CDR3 region has 15 residues. V trimming: 1 base; J trimming: 3 bases; junction bases outside the gene matches: 2. CDR3 coding DNA: TGCGCCAGCAGCCAAGCGGGACAGGCCAATCAGCCCCAGCATTTT. This codes for CASSQAGQANQPQHF.

The chain couples TRBV12-3 or TRBV12-4 to TRBJ1-5; TRBD1 is a possible D gene (5 bases). This CDR3 region has 15 residues. Trimming cost V 2 bases and J 7 bases, with 15 bases left between them. The CDR3 reads CASSLRGGDGQPQHF. The CDR3 DNA sequence: TGTGCCAGCAGTTTACGGGGGGGGGACGGACAGCCCCAGCATTTT.

This clonotype was counted between two and nine times. The chain is built from TRBV28 and TRBJ1-4, with unresolved D. V was pared by 6 bases and J by 8 bases, with 10 bases between. Germline V lookup: CDR1 MDHEN, CDR2 SYDVKM. CDR3 length: 12 residues. The CDR3 region has the DNA TGTGCCAGCAGCTCGACCACAGAAAAACTGTTTTTT. It translates to CASSSTTEKLFF.